This record looks at one T cell receptor beta chain sequence and its context. The data originate from a study of cytomegalovirus exposure and HLA in healthy donors. As for the study in general: Earlier, approximately 110 million unique TCR beta sequences were recovered from roughly 170 million T cells by an analysis.

The PCR had 60 Vbeta and 13 Jbeta primers. The data were produced by immunoSEQ multiplex PCR, yet TCRdb's version contains in-frame clones alone and is incomplete. The sample lists around 160,000 clones, over 60% occurring once. Losses at the gene ends were 1 base for V and 0 bases for J; bases not matched to a gene: 3. The CDR3 is 16 amino acids. The germline CDR1 and CDR2 sequences are KGHSH and LQKENI. This sequence joins TRBV18 and TRBJ1-5; 7 bases fit TRBD1. The sequence derives from a middle-aged man in good health and CMV-seropositive. Sequencing was performed on PBMCs. In DNA form, the CDR3 reads TGTGCCAGCTCACCACTTCGGACAGGTAGCAATCAGCCCCAGCATTTT. Its protein product is CASSPLRTGSNQPQHF.